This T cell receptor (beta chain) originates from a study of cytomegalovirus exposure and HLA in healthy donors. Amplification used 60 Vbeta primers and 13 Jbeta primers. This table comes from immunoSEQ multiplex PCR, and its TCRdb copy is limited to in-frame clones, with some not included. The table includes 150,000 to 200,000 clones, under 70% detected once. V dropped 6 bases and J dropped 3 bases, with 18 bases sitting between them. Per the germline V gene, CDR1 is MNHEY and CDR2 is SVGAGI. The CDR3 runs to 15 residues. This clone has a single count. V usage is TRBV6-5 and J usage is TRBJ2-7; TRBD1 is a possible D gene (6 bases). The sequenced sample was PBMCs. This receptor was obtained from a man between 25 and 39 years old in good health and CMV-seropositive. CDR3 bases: TGTGCCAGCAGAACCGTACAGGGTCGTAGCTACGAGCAGTACTTC. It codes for CASRTVQGRSYEQYF.